One and the same sample provided the 2 T cell receptor beta chains below, sequenced in a study of Graves' ophthalmopathy and Graves' hyperthyroidism. CDR3 regions of TCR beta were amplified from RNA transcripts. Second-round multiplex PCR followed a first-round RT-PCR using HTBI primers. TCRdb reprocessed the multiplex PCR reads via MiXCR and lists one record per CDR3 protein. The sample includes roughly 1.1 million distinct CDR3 sequences, 35% to 45% seen only once; the top ten take 11%. The sample comprised peripheral blood or thyroid tissue (not recorded which). The receptors derive from an adult man with Graves' hyperthyroidism.

The chain carries TRBV12-3 or TRBV12-4 and TRBJ2-7, with a tentative D call TRBD2 (6 bases). This CDR3 comprises 12 residues. Trimming took off 8 bases at V and 4 bases at J, with 12 bases between the two ends. CDR3 bases: TGTGCCAGCGGGGGGTCGGCTTACGAGCAGTACTTC. This codes for CASGGSAYEQYF.

The V gene is TRBV15, the J gene TRBJ1-2, with a possible D match to TRBD1 (6 bases). Germline V lookup: CDR1 LNHNV, CDR2 YYDKDF (reference sequence). CDR3 length equals 16 residues. With 3 bases removed from V and 4 bases from J, the gap between germline ends came to 18 bases. DNA for the CDR3: TGTGCCACCAGCAGCTTGGCCTCCGGACAGAGCTATGGCTACACCTTC. It encodes CATSSLASGQSYGYTF.